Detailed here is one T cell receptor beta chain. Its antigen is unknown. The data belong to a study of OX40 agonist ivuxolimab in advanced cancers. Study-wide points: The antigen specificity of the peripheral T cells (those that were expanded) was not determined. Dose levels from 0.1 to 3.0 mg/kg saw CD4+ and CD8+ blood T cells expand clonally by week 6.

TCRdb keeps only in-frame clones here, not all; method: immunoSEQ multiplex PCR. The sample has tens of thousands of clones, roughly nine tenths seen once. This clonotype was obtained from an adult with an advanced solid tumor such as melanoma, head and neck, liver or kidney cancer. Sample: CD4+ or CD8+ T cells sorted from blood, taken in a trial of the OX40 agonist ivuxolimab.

This CDR3 reads CASSPRLAESTDTQYF. The DNA for the CDR3 is TGTGCCAGCAGCCCCCGACTAGCGGAGAGCACAGATACGCAGTATTTT. V usage is TRBV7-7 and J usage is TRBJ2-3; 9 bases fit TRBD2. Germline CDR1 and CDR2: SSHAT and FNYEAQ (reference sequence). This CDR3 has 16 amino acids. V lost 5 bases and J lost 0; bases outside the gene matches: 6.